Included here is one T cell receptor beta chain sequence, with context. The antigen is not known. This entry belongs to a study of vaccination and CD4 T cells after COVID-19. The Oncomine TCR Beta short-read assay generated sequence data from the DNA of cultured CD4+ T cells. TCRdb re-called the PCR reads with MiXCR, one entry per CDR3 protein. The sample contains around 20,000 distinct CDR3 sequences, approximately 49% of which appear only once. The V gene's germline CDR1 is SGHTA and CDR2 FQGNSA. The V gene end was trimmed by 1 base and the J gene end by 2 bases; junction bases not matched to a gene: 6. This CDR3 is built from 17 residues. The treatment denotes: approximately 11-day PBMC culture with coronavirus spike peptide pools or control peptides (ViraFEST assay).

This chain links TRBV7-2 with TRBJ1-3; 9 nucleotides agree with TRBD1. Sequenced: CD4+ T cells from blood, cultured in vitro. The sequence came from a human donor who had recovered from COVID-19. The DNA for the CDR3 is TGTGCCAGCAGCTTAGGAGGACAGGGGATCACTGGAAACACCATATATTTT. This encodes CASSLGGQGITGNTIYF.